Described below is a single TCR beta chain sequence and its context. Trimming cost V 1 base and J 2 bases, with 6 bases left between them. Germline V gene lookup returns CDR1 MNHNS and CDR2 SASEGT. This CDR3 has 13 residues. Sequenced by immunoSEQ multiplex PCR; TCRdb stores in-frame clones only, minus some. The sample records about 380,000 clones, 96% being singletons. The data were taken from a study of shared clonotypes between healthy human individuals. The sample taken for sequencing was memory CD8+ T cells sorted from blood. Specified subset: CD45RO+ cells pooled with CCR7-negative TemRA cells. J is TRBJ2-7 and V is TRBV6-1; D is unresolved. This TCR came from a man aged 30-40 years in good health. In DNA, the CDR3 is TGTGCCAGCAGTGAAGGACAAACCTACGAGCAGTACTTC. It codes for CASSEGQTYEQYF.